A selection of T cell receptor beta chains follows, all from one sample in a study of T cell therapy after organ transplantation. These receptors have no known antigen. Profiling relied on immunoSEQ multiplex PCR, and the TCRdb table lists in-frame clones only, not all of them. The sample shows about 18,000 clones, 85% of them seen only once. The starting material was CD8+ T cells from blood, obtained after autologous CMV-specific T cell therapy. The receptors originated from a human patient who had received a solid organ transplant and had CMV disease. Some T cells may have come from the graft donor. Each CDR3 is given with its conserved first and last residue. A D gene is named only where the DNA matches it firmly. Only some rows state a clone size, as once, few, many or a class for expanded clones.

J gene: TRBJ2-5
clone size: -
V gene: TRBV2
D gene: TRBD1
CDR3 DNA: TGTGCCAGCAGTGAAGCCCCCGGGACAGGGGAGGAGACCCAGTACTTC
CDR3 protein: CASSEAPGTGEETQYF

J gene: TRBJ2-1
clone size: -
V gene: TRBV25-1
D gene: -
CDR3 DNA: TGTGCCAGCAGTGTCCGACAGTCCTACAATGAGCAGTTCTTC
CDR3 protein: CASSVRQSYNEQFF

J gene: TRBJ2-7
clone size: -
V gene: TRBV20-1
D gene: -
CDR3 DNA: TGCAGTGCTAGAGACAACTACGAGCAGTACTTC
CDR3 protein: CSARDNYEQYF

J gene: TRBJ1-1
clone size: -
V gene: TRBV4-3
D gene: TRBD1
CDR3 DNA: TGCGCCAGCAGCCAAGGGGACAGGGGGGCAGATGCTTTCTTT
CDR3 protein: CASSQGDRGADAFF

J gene: TRBJ2-3
clone size: -
V gene: TRBV7-8
D gene: TRBD2
CDR3 DNA: TGTGCCAGCAGCTTTGAGTGGAGCGGGAAGGCGGGAGATACGCAGTATTTT
CDR3 protein: CASSFEWSGKAGDTQYF

J gene: TRBJ1-2
clone size: -
V gene: TRBV7-9
D gene: TRBD1
CDR3 DNA: TGTGCCAGCAGCGAAGGACAGGGCATTATCTATGGCTACACCTTC
CDR3 protein: CASSEGQGIIYGYTF

J gene: TRBJ2-1
clone size: -
V gene: TRBV7-9
D gene: TRBD1
CDR3 DNA: TGTGCCAGCACAGTACAGGGGGCTTCCTACAATGAGCAGTTCTTC
CDR3 protein: CASTVQGASYNEQFF

J gene: TRBJ1-1
clone size: -
V gene: TRBV6-5
D gene: -
CDR3 DNA: TGTGCCAGCGGCTACGGGCCGAACACTGAAGCTTTCTTT
CDR3 protein: CASGYGPNTEAFF

J gene: TRBJ2-7
clone size: -
V gene: TRBV7-9
D gene: TRBD1
CDR3 DNA: TGTGCCAGCAGCTTCCCGGGACAGGGACCATCCTACGAGCAGTACTTC
CDR3 protein: CASSFPGQGPSYEQYF

J gene: TRBJ2-2
clone size: -
V gene: TRBV5-6
D gene: -
CDR3 DNA: TGTGCCAGCAGCTTCACAGACACCGGGGAGCTGTTTTTT
CDR3 protein: CASSFTDTGELFF

J gene: TRBJ1-5
clone size: -
V gene: TRBV9
D gene: -
CDR3 DNA: TGTGCCAGCAGCCCCGGGGAGGTCCTTAGCAATCAGCCCCAGCATTTT
CDR3 protein: CASSPGEVLSNQPQHF

J gene: TRBJ2-7
clone size: -
V gene: TRBV4-1
D gene: TRBD2
CDR3 DNA: TGCGCCAGCAGCCAAGGAGGGGGACTAGCGCCCGAGCAGTACTTC
CDR3 protein: CASSQGGGLAPEQYF

J gene: TRBJ1-2
clone size: -
V gene: TRBV19
D gene: TRBD1
CDR3 DNA: TGTGCCAGTAGTATAGGGGACAGTCTGGCCTATGGCTACACCTTC
CDR3 protein: CASSIGDSLAYGYTF

J gene: TRBJ2-2
clone size: -
V gene: TRBV2
D gene: -
CDR3 DNA: TGTGCCAGCAGTGAAGGAAGGGGAGACACCGGGGAGCTGTTTTTT
CDR3 protein: CASSEGRGDTGELFF

J gene: TRBJ1-4
clone size: -
V gene: TRBV6-5
D gene: -
CDR3 DNA: TGTGCCAGCACCTATTTGGGGGGGTTGAATGAAAAACTGTTTTTT
CDR3 protein: CASTYLGGLNEKLFF

J gene: TRBJ1-1
clone size: -
V gene: TRBV9
D gene: -
CDR3 DNA: TGTGCCAGCAGCGTAGGTCCAGGGGCCGTGAACACTGAAGCTTTCTTT
CDR3 protein: CASSVGPGAVNTEAFF

J gene: TRBJ2-7
clone size: -
V gene: TRBV30
D gene: TRBD2
CDR3 DNA: TGTGCCTGGAGTGCCAGCGGGGGCTACGAGCAGTACTTC
CDR3 protein: CAWSASGGYEQYF

J gene: TRBJ2-2
clone size: -
V gene: TRBV13
D gene: TRBD1
CDR3 DNA: TGTGCCAGCAGCCACGACAGGGCCGGGGAGCTGTTTTTT
CDR3 protein: CASSHDRAGELFF

J gene: TRBJ1-1
clone size: -
V gene: TRBV19
D gene: -
CDR3 DNA: TGTGCCAGTAGTATAGGTTCGGGGGTGGGCACTGAAGCTTTCTTT
CDR3 protein: CASSIGSGVGTEAFF

J gene: TRBJ1-1
clone size: few
V gene: TRBV5-6
D gene: -
CDR3 DNA: TGTGCCAGCAGTCTACAGGTCACTGAAGCTTTCTTT
CDR3 protein: CASSLQVTEAFF

J gene: TRBJ1-1
clone size: -
V gene: TRBV11-2
D gene: -
CDR3 DNA: TGTGCCAGCAGCGTCATCGTACGTTCTGAAGCTTTCTTT
CDR3 protein: CASSVIVRSEAFF

J gene: TRBJ1-1
clone size: once
V gene: TRBV4-2
D gene: -
CDR3 DNA: TGTGCCAGCAGCCCAGTCCCCGGGAGCGAGGAAGCTTTCTTT
CDR3 protein: CASSPVPGSEEAFF

J gene: TRBJ1-1
clone size: -
V gene: TRBV27
D gene: -
CDR3 DNA: TGTGCCAGCAGTTTAGACAAAGCTACTGAAGCTTTCTTT
CDR3 protein: CASSLDKATEAFF

J gene: TRBJ1-6
clone size: -
V gene: TRBV4-3
D gene: -
CDR3 DNA: TGCGCCAGCAGCCAAGAGAGCTCCTATAATTCACCCCTCCACTTT
CDR3 protein: CASSQESSYNSPLHF

J gene: TRBJ2-1
clone size: few
V gene: TRBV29-1
D gene: -
CDR3 DNA: TGCAGCGTTGATTTCCGGGCCAATGAGCAGTTCTTC
CDR3 protein: CSVDFRANEQFF

J gene: TRBJ2-2
clone size: -
V gene: TRBV25-1
D gene: -
CDR3 DNA: TGTGCCAGCAGTGATAGAGGGGACACCGGGGAGCTGTTTTTT
CDR3 protein: CASSDRGDTGELFF

J gene: TRBJ2-1
clone size: -
V gene: TRBV13
D gene: -
CDR3 DNA: TGTGCCAGCAGCTTAGGGCTGGATGAGCAGTTCTTC
CDR3 protein: CASSLGLDEQFF

J gene: TRBJ2-7
clone size: once
V gene: TRBV7-9
D gene: -
CDR3 DNA: TGTGCCAGCAGCCCCAGTAGTCAGGGGCCCTACGAGCAGTACTTC
CDR3 protein: CASSPSSQGPYEQYF

J gene: TRBJ2-1
clone size: -
V gene: TRBV18
D gene: -
CDR3 DNA: TGTGCCAGCTCCGGAAATCGCAATGAGCAGTTCTTC
CDR3 protein: CASSGNRNEQFF

J gene: TRBJ1-4
clone size: -
V gene: TRBV4-1
D gene: -
CDR3 DNA: TGCGCCAGCAGCCTCCGAAACACCAAGACCGGTATAAGAGAAAAACTGTTTTTT
CDR3 protein: CASSLRNTKTGIREKLFF

J gene: TRBJ1-5
clone size: -
V gene: TRBV6-1
D gene: TRBD1
CDR3 DNA: TGTGCCTGCGAGAGGGACAGCGAGAATCAGCCCCAGCATTTT
CDR3 protein: CACERDSENQPQHF

J gene: TRBJ2-7
clone size: -
V gene: TRBV27
D gene: TRBD1
CDR3 DNA: TGTGCCAGCAGTTTATCTCCCGGGACAGGGAAGTACGAGCAGTACTTC
CDR3 protein: CASSLSPGTGKYEQYF

J gene: TRBJ1-1
clone size: few
V gene: TRBV7-9
D gene: -
CDR3 DNA: TGTGCCAGCAGCCCCAGCTCGAGAGGGGCTGAAGCTTTCTTT
CDR3 protein: CASSPSSRGAEAFF

J gene: TRBJ2-5
clone size: -
V gene: TRBV6-1
D gene: -
CDR3 DNA: TGTGCCAGCAGTGAAGCACCCGGGACACAAGAGACCCAGTACTTC
CDR3 protein: CASSEAPGTQETQYF

J gene: TRBJ1-2
clone size: -
V gene: TRBV28
D gene: TRBD1
CDR3 DNA: TGTGCCAGCAGTTTAGGGACAGGGTCTTATGGCTACACCTTC
CDR3 protein: CASSLGTGSYGYTF

J gene: TRBJ2-5
clone size: -
V gene: TRBV2
D gene: -
CDR3 DNA: TGTGCCAGCAGTGAAGGGTTCCAAGAGACCCAGTACTTC
CDR3 protein: CASSEGFQETQYF